These 2 T cell receptor beta chains share one sample of origin, sequenced in a study of cytomegalovirus exposure and HLA in healthy donors. The PCR made use of 60 Vbeta and 13 Jbeta primers. This table comes from immunoSEQ multiplex PCR, and its TCRdb copy is limited to in-frame clones, with some not included. The sample has about 110,000 clones; about 70% are singletons. Sequenced sample: PBMCs. These receptors were obtained from a man aged 30-40 years in good health and CMV-seropositive.

The chain carries TRBV11-3 and TRBJ2-5; 10 nucleotides align to TRBD1. The CDR3 runs to 16 residues. The germline CDR1 and CDR2 sequences are SGHNT and YENEEA. With 2 bases clipped from V and 0 bases from J, the junction kept 3 bases outside the gene matches. CDR3 sequence: CASSLRTGGYQETQYF. The CDR3 nucleotides are TGTGCCAGCAGCTTACGGACAGGGGGGTACCAAGAGACCCAGTACTTC.

The J gene is TRBJ2-1, the V gene TRBV6-6, with D possibly TRBD2 on 6 matching bases. The CDR3 extends over 14 amino acids. Germline loops: CDR1 MNHNY, CDR2 SVGAGI (reference sequence). Trimming removed 10 bases at V and 8 bases at J, with 21 bases between. The CDR3 DNA sequence: TGTGCCACCTCTGCGGGGAACATTTTAGATGAGCAGTTCTTC. Translating gives CATSAGNILDEQFF.